Each of the 20 T cell receptor beta chains below was sequenced from the same sample in a study of blood T cell repertoires in COVID-19. Sequencing was performed with immunoSEQ multiplex PCR; in TCRdb, only in-frame clones are kept and a portion is missing. The data show over 35,000 clones, over 70% seen once. The sequenced sample consisted of peripheral blood. These receptors were taken from a man aged 45-60 years with acute or convalescent COVID-19.

This chain joins TRBV5-1 and TRBJ1-1; no reliable D call. Germline V lookup: CDR1 SGHRS, CDR2 YFSETQ. Trimming took 6 bases from V and 2 from J, leaving 17 bases between them. The CDR3 totals 15 residues. The CDR3, as DNA: TGCGCCAGCAACGAGGGTATCCGATATAACACTGAAGCTTTCTTT. It translates to CASNEGIRYNTEAFF.

This chain links TRBV11-3 with TRBJ2-2; tentatively, D is TRBD1 (5 bases). V lost 6 bases and J lost 3, with 11 bases in between. The CDR3 runs 14 residues. CDR1 and CDR2 from the germline V gene are SGHNT and YENEEA. The CDR3 spells CASSYDRYTGELFF. The CDR3 coding sequence is TGTGCCAGCAGTTACGACAGATACACCGGGGAGCTGTTTTTT.

The chain carries TRBV27 and TRBJ1-3, with 8 positions matching TRBD1. Germline CDR1 reads MNHEY; CDR2 reads SMNVEV (reference sequence). This CDR3 contains 20 residues. Trimming took 3 bases from V and 4 from J; bases not matched to a gene: 20. The chain's CDR3 is CASSFRAVQGARTGGNTIYF. DNA for the CDR3: TGTGCCAGCAGTTTTCGGGCGGTACAGGGTGCGAGGACAGGGGGAAACACCATATATTTT.

This sequence joins TRBV9 and TRBJ2-5; tentatively, D is TRBD1 (5 bases). Trimming pared 3 bases from V and 2 bases from J, leaving 14 bases between. CDR3 length equals 15 residues. Per the germline V gene, CDR1 is SGDLS and CDR2 is YYNGEE. The CDR3 sequence is CASSEFTGPQETQYF. CDR3 bases: TGTGCCAGCAGCGAATTTACAGGTCCACAAGAGACCCAGTACTTC.

J is TRBJ1-5 and V is TRBV28; 9 nucleotides line up with TRBD1. The CDR3 has 16 residues. J gave up 4 bases and V 5 bases, and 9 bases lay outside the gene matches. Germline CDR1 is MDHEN and CDR2 is SYDVKM. The CDR3 loop reads CASSLPGTGMNQPQHF. CDR3 nucleotides: TGTGCCAGCAGTCTCCCCGGGACAGGGATGAATCAGCCCCAGCATTTT.

The chain combines TRBV9 with TRBJ1-2, with TRBD1 matching 10 bases. This CDR3 comprises 16 residues. Trimming at V came to 2 bases and at J to 7 bases, leaving 11 bases not matched to a gene. The germline gives CDR1 SGDLS, CDR2 YYNGEE. Written as DNA, the CDR3 is TGTGCCAGCAGCGTTAATAGGGCCGGGACAGGGGTTGGCTACACCTTC. Translated, it gives CASSVNRAGTGVGYTF.

This CDR3 reads CASRMTSDRETQYF. The CDR3, as DNA: TGCGCCAGCAGGATGACTAGCGATCGGGAGACCCAGTACTTC. This chain links TRBV5-1 with TRBJ2-5, with 8 bases fitting TRBD2. Germline assignment: CDR1 SGHRS and CDR2 YFSETQ. V was pared by 5 bases and J by 5 bases, with 8 bases of the junction left unmatched. There are 14 residues in the CDR3.

This clone has only a few counts. The V gene is TRBV29-1, the J gene TRBJ2-2; the match to TRBD2 covers 13 bases. V shed 6 bases, J shed 1 base, and the junction held 5 bases outside the gene matches. CDR3 length: 16 amino acids. Germline V gives CDR1 SQVTM, CDR2 ANQGSEA. The CDR3 sequence is CSVGLAGALNTGELFF. DNA of the CDR3: TGCAGCGTCGGACTAGCGGGGGCCCTGAACACCGGGGAGCTGTTTTTT.

The rearrangement links TRBV3-1 (or the pseudogene TRBV3-2) to TRBJ1-2; no definite D call. CDR1 is LGHDT and CDR2 is YNNKEL in the germline V gene (reference sequence). The length of the CDR3 is 15 residues. Trimming removed 0 bases at V and 1 base at J, with 9 bases between. For the CDR3, the DNA is TGTGCCAGCAGCCAAGAGCGGGAAGTTAACTATGGCTACACCTTC. Translated: CASSQEREVNYGYTF.

The chain carries TRBV19 and TRBJ1-5, with D perhaps matching TRBD1 (6 bases). With 0 bases removed from V and 0 bases from J, the gap between germline ends came to 12 bases. Looked up from germline, CDR1 is LNHDA and CDR2 is SQIVND (reference sequence). The CDR3 is 17 residues long. CDR3 in DNA: TGTGCCAGTAGTATAGACCACGGACAGTATAGCAATCAGCCCCAGCATTTT. Amino acids: CASSIDHGQYSNQPQHF.

V gene TRBV6-5 combines with J gene TRBJ2-3; maybe TRBD2 (6 bases). Trimming removed 4 bases from V and 1 base from J, with 9 bases in between. The CDR3 loop spans 14 amino acids. Germline CDR1 and CDR2: MNHEY and SVGAGI. CDR3 DNA: TGTGCCAGCAGTTTAGCGGATCGCACAGATACGCAGTATTTT. Its translation is CASSLADRTDTQYF.

CDR3 bases: TGTGCCAGCTCACCTGGGACAGGGTCCCACGAGCAGTACTTC. Translated: CASSPGTGSHEQYF. The chain carries TRBV18 and TRBJ2-7; 9 nucleotides line up with TRBD1. CDR1 is KGHSH, CDR2 LQKENI, per germline. The J segment lost 5 bases and the V segment lost 3 bases, leaving 5 bases of the junction unmatched. This CDR3 contains 14 residues.

This clone was detected once. The chain recombines TRBV6-1 with TRBJ2-7; a weak D match, TRBD2 (6 bases). Trimming took 3 bases from V and 6 from J, leaving 15 bases between them. Germline V lookup: CDR1 MNHNS, CDR2 SASEGT. The CDR3 has 14 amino acids. The CDR3 region is CASSDFGGLPEQYF. CDR3 sequence (DNA): TGTGCCAGCAGTGATTTCGGGGGTCTCCCCGAGCAGTACTTC.

J is TRBJ2-1 and V is TRBV7-2; TRBD1 aligns across 8 bases. Germline V gives CDR1 SGHTA, CDR2 FQGNSA. CDR3 size: 14 residues. Losses at the gene ends were 5 bases for V and 8 bases for J; bases not matched to a gene: 8. CDR3 sequence reads: CASSTQTGADEQFF. CDR3 DNA sequence: TGTGCCAGCAGCACCCAGACAGGGGCCGATGAGCAGTTCTTC.

V is TRBV6-5 and J is TRBJ2-1, with D tentatively TRBD2 (5 bases). Germline V lookup: CDR1 MNHEY, CDR2 SVGAGI. V was clipped by 6 bases and J by 9 bases, with 15 bases between them. There are 13 residues in the CDR3. The CDR3 here is CASSITSDVEQFF. The CDR3 DNA follows: TGTGCCAGCAGCATCACTAGTGACGTTGAGCAGTTCTTC.

This rearrangement joins TRBV2 to TRBJ1-2; D gene uncertain. V dropped 5 bases and J dropped 6 bases, with 13 bases sitting between them. Germline assignment: CDR1 SNHLY and CDR2 FYNNEI. The CDR3 spans 13 residues. In DNA, the CDR3 is TGTGCCAGCAGTACCGAGTTAGTTAATGGCTACACCTTC. It yields the protein CASSTELVNGYTF.

This clone was counted only a few times. The genes are TRBV10-3 and TRBJ1-3, with a tentative D call TRBD1 (6 bases). V lost 3 bases to trimming and J lost 0 bases, with 21 bases between them. The CDR3 has 19 amino acids. The V gene's germline CDR1 is ENHRY and CDR2 SYGVKD. Here the CDR3 DNA reads TGTGCCATCAGTGACTTCGGTCGGGGACACGGACCCTCTGGAAACACCATATATTTT. Translated, it gives CAISDFGRGHGPSGNTIYF.

The V and J genes are TRBV20-1 and TRBJ1-3, with D possibly being TRBD1 (6 bases). V gave up 3 bases and J gave up 3 bases, with 12 bases separating them. This CDR3 has 14 amino acids. CDR1 is DFQATT, CDR2 SNEGSKA, per germline (reference sequence). CDR3 loop: CSASPGHLGNTIYF. CDR3 bases: TGCAGTGCTAGTCCGGGACACCTTGGAAACACCATATATTTT.

The chain is built from TRBV4-2 and TRBJ1-6, with D possibly TRBD1 on 6 matching bases. Germline V gene lookup returns CDR1 LGHNA and CDR2 YNFKEQ. This CDR3 is 11 amino acids long. The germline V and J ends were trimmed by 2 bases and 16 bases, with 9 bases remaining between them. The CDR3 region has the DNA TGTGCCAGCAGCCAACCCGGGACACTCCACTTT. This encodes CASSQPGTLHF.

CDR3 sequence (DNA): TGTGCCAGCAGCGTGACCGGGGGGGATTACAATGAGCAGTTCTTC. Translated: CASSVTGGDYNEQFF. This chain connects TRBV9 to TRBJ2-1, with 8 bases identical to TRBD2. Per the germline V gene, CDR1 is SGDLS and CDR2 is YYNGEE. This CDR3 has 15 residues. Trimming at V came to 2 bases and at J to 4 bases, leaving 5 bases not matched to a gene. The entire variable domain, with the rest obtained from reference TRBV9 and TRBJ2-1, is as follows: DSGVTQTPKHLITATGQRVTLRCSPRSGDLSVYWYQQSLDQGLQFLIQYYNGEERAKGNILERFSAQQFPDLHSELNLSSLELGDSALYFCASSVTGGDYNEQFFGPGTRLTVL.